This entry concerns a single T cell receptor (beta chain). Some clones are missing from TCRdb's copy, which holds only in-frame ones; the method was immunoSEQ multiplex PCR. This sample has about 190,000 clones; more than 75% occur once, and the top ten carry around 7.8%. The germline gives CDR1 MNHEY, CDR2 SMNVEV (reference sequence). The CDR3 has 18 amino acids. The V end lost 0 bases, the J end lost 1 base, and 19 bases lay between the germline ends. The sample belongs to a study of blood T cell repertoires in COVID-19. Sequenced: peripheral blood. This clonotype originated in a woman in her sixties or seventies with COVID-19, enrolled during active disease. The chain employs TRBV27 and TRBJ2-7; D possibly corresponds to TRBD2 (7 bases). DNA of the CDR3: TGTGCCAGCAGTTTATCGCCCCCCGTTGCGGGGGCTTCCTACGAGCAGTACGTC. Translated, it gives CASSLSPPVAGASYEQYV.